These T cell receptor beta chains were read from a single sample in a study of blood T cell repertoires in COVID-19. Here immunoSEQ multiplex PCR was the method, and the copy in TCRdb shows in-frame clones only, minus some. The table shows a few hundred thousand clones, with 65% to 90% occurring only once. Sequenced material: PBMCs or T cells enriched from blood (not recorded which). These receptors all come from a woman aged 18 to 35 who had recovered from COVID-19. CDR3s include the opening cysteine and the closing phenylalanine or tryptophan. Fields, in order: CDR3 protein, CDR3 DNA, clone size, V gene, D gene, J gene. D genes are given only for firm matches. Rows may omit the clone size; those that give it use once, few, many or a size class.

CDR3 protein: CASSLLSGPNTGELFF
CDR3 DNA: TGTGCCAGCAGCTTGTTGTCAGGGCCGAACACCGGGGAGCTGTTTTTT
clone size: few
V gene: TRBV5-6
D gene: .
J gene: TRBJ2-2

CDR3 protein: CAWSRGGNTGELFF
CDR3 DNA: TGTGCCTGGAGTCGGGGGGGTAACACCGGGGAGCTGTTTTTT
clone size: .
V gene: TRBV30
D gene: TRBD2
J gene: TRBJ2-2

CDR3 protein: CAWSGDSLISGNTIYF
CDR3 DNA: TGTGCCTGGAGTGGGGACAGTCTTATCTCTGGAAACACCATATATTTT
clone size: few
V gene: TRBV30
D gene: TRBD1
J gene: TRBJ1-3

CDR3 protein: CASRVTGGDTGELFF
CDR3 DNA: TGCGCCAGCAGAGTGACAGGGGGGGACACCGGGGAGCTGTTTTTT
clone size: .
V gene: TRBV5-1
D gene: TRBD1
J gene: TRBJ2-2

CDR3 protein: CASSEARGASEAFF
CDR3 DNA: TGTGCCAGCAGTGAAGCGCGGGGGGCTTCAGAAGCTTTCTTT
clone size: .
V gene: TRBV6-1
D gene: .
J gene: TRBJ1-1

CDR3 protein: CATQSRDRLNTEAFF
CDR3 DNA: TGTGCCACCCAGAGCAGGGACAGACTAAACACTGAAGCTTTCTTT
clone size: .
V gene: TRBV28
D gene: TRBD1
J gene: TRBJ1-1

CDR3 protein: CASSSTNQETQYF
CDR3 DNA: TGTGCCAGCAGCTCCACTAACCAAGAGACCCAGTACTTC
clone size: .
V gene: TRBV13
D gene: .
J gene: TRBJ2-5

CDR3 protein: CASSQIPGGAGNEQFF
CDR3 DNA: TGTGCCAGCAGTCAAATTCCAGGGGGCGCGGGGAATGAGCAGTTCTTC
clone size: .
V gene: TRBV28
D gene: TRBD1
J gene: TRBJ2-1

CDR3 protein: CASSSGQSQETQYF
CDR3 DNA: TGTGCCAGCAGTTCAGGCCAGTCACAAGAGACCCAGTACTTC
clone size: .
V gene: TRBV28
D gene: .
J gene: TRBJ2-5

CDR3 protein: CASSESRGTQYF
CDR3 DNA: TGCGCCAGCAGTGAGTCGAGGGGGACGCAGTATTTT
clone size: .
V gene: TRBV10-1
D gene: .
J gene: TRBJ2-3

CDR3 protein: CATSGGGQPQHF
CDR3 DNA: TGTGCCACCTCAGGGGGAGGTCAGCCCCAGCATTTT
clone size: .
V gene: TRBV19
D gene: TRBD1
J gene: TRBJ1-5

CDR3 protein: CASSGEGPDGYTF
CDR3 DNA: TGCGCCAGCAGCGGGGAGGGACCTGATGGCTACACCTTC
clone size: once
V gene: TRBV5-1
D gene: .
J gene: TRBJ1-2

CDR3 protein: CASRRQGWETQYF
CDR3 DNA: TGTGCCAGCAGGCGACAGGGTTGGGAGACCCAGTACTTC
clone size: .
V gene: TRBV27
D gene: TRBD1
J gene: TRBJ2-5

CDR3 protein: CASRRQGALEKLFF
CDR3 DNA: TGTGCCAGCAGACGACAGGGGGCGCTCGAAAAACTGTTTTTT
clone size: .
V gene: TRBV27
D gene: TRBD1
J gene: TRBJ1-4

CDR3 protein: CSVVFGGALNSYTF
CDR3 DNA: TGCAGCGTTGTATTCGGGGGGGCCTTAAATAGCTACACCTTC
clone size: .
V gene: TRBV29-1
D gene: .
J gene: TRBJ1-2

CDR3 protein: CASSLAVTEAFF
CDR3 DNA: TGTGCCAGCAGCTTAGCGGTCACTGAAGCTTTCTTT
clone size: once
V gene: TRBV13
D gene: .
J gene: TRBJ1-1

CDR3 protein: CATSDSGLLIKYNSPLHF
CDR3 DNA: TGTGCCACCAGTGATTCAGGACTCCTTATCAAGTATAATTCACCCCTCCACTTT
clone size: .
V gene: TRBV24-1
D gene: .
J gene: TRBJ1-6

CDR3 protein: CASSSQGTDQPQHF
CDR3 DNA: TGTGCCAGCAGCTCGCAGGGAACGGATCAGCCCCAGCATTTT
clone size: .
V gene: TRBV7-9
D gene: .
J gene: TRBJ1-5

CDR3 protein: CASSTPSGINNEQFF
CDR3 DNA: TGTGCCAGCTCAACGCCTAGCGGTATAAACAATGAGCAGTTCTTC
clone size: .
V gene: TRBV18
D gene: TRBD2
J gene: TRBJ2-1

CDR3 protein: CASSPRQTRQPQHF
CDR3 DNA: TGTGCCAGCAGCCCCAGACAGACTCGTCAGCCCCAGCATTTT
clone size: .
V gene: TRBV3-1/TRBV3-2
D gene: .
J gene: TRBJ1-5

CDR3 protein: CASSWTGNYNEKLFF
CDR3 DNA: TGTGCCAGCAGTTGGACAGGGAATTATAATGAAAAACTGTTTTTT
clone size: .
V gene: TRBV7-9
D gene: TRBD1
J gene: TRBJ1-4

CDR3 protein: CASSSGWTGDVDTQYF
CDR3 DNA: TGCGCCAGCAGCTCGGGATGGACAGGGGATGTCGATACGCAGTATTTT
clone size: .
V gene: TRBV5-1
D gene: TRBD1
J gene: TRBJ2-3

CDR3 protein: CASSLRTGANTEAFF
CDR3 DNA: TGTGCCAGCAGTTTAAGGACAGGGGCGAACACTGAAGCTTTCTTT
clone size: .
V gene: TRBV28
D gene: TRBD1
J gene: TRBJ1-1

CDR3 protein: CAWTLQGNEKLFF
CDR3 DNA: TGTGCCTGGACTTTACAGGGTAATGAAAAACTGTTTTTT
clone size: once
V gene: TRBV30
D gene: .
J gene: TRBJ1-4

CDR3 protein: CASSLQGLLYEQYF
CDR3 DNA: TGCGCCAGCAGCTTGCAGGGGTTGTTGTACGAGCAGTACTTC
clone size: .
V gene: TRBV5-1
D gene: .
J gene: TRBJ2-7

CDR3 protein: CASSESLRGGRGTEAFF
CDR3 DNA: TGCGCCAGCAGTGAGTCACTGAGGGGGGGGAGAGGCACTGAAGCTTTCTTT
clone size: .
V gene: TRBV10-1
D gene: .
J gene: TRBJ1-1

CDR3 protein: CASSLGQGRDQPQHF
CDR3 DNA: TGTGCCAGCTCCCTGGGACAGGGTAGGGATCAGCCCCAGCATTTT
clone size: .
V gene: TRBV6-5
D gene: TRBD1
J gene: TRBJ1-5

CDR3 protein: CASSRLQGALLGDTEAFF
CDR3 DNA: TGTGCCAGCTCAAGATTACAGGGGGCTCTCCTGGGGGACACTGAAGCTTTCTTT
clone size: .
V gene: TRBV25-1
D gene: TRBD1
J gene: TRBJ1-1

CDR3 protein: CASRGGQTTNYGYTF
CDR3 DNA: TGTGCCAGCAGGGGGGGTCAGACTACTAACTATGGCTACACCTTC
clone size: few
V gene: TRBV28
D gene: .
J gene: TRBJ1-2

CDR3 protein: CASSSGVVTEAFF
CDR3 DNA: TGTGCCAGCAGTTCCGGGGTGGTCACTGAAGCTTTCTTT
clone size: .
V gene: TRBV11-2
D gene: .
J gene: TRBJ1-1

CDR3 protein: CASSLRSGSSYEQYF
CDR3 DNA: TGTGCCAGCAGCCTTCGTAGCGGGAGCTCCTACGAGCAGTACTTC
clone size: .
V gene: TRBV3-1/TRBV3-2
D gene: TRBD2
J gene: TRBJ2-7

CDR3 protein: CASSPSGGVSDTQYF
CDR3 DNA: TGTGCCAGCAGTCCTAGCGGGGGTGTTTCAGATACGCAGTATTTT
clone size: once
V gene: TRBV7-3
D gene: TRBD2
J gene: TRBJ2-3

CDR3 protein: CASSQAPGLAGGVEQFF
CDR3 DNA: TGCGCCAGCAGCCAAGCACCGGGACTAGCGGGAGGGGTTGAGCAGTTCTTC
clone size: .
V gene: TRBV4-1
D gene: TRBD2
J gene: TRBJ2-1

CDR3 protein: CASSTGDSSYEQYF
CDR3 DNA: TGTGCCAGCAGTACCGGGGACAGCTCCTACGAGCAGTACTTC
clone size: .
V gene: TRBV25-1
D gene: TRBD1
J gene: TRBJ2-7